This T cell receptor beta chain appears in the sequencing data of a study of T cells in localized non-small cell lung cancer. Study-wide points: Within adjacent lung there appeared a median around 55 of the top 100 tumor clones. Longer overall survival associated with higher blood T cell density; shorter survival with higher adjacent-lung clonality. Clonality peaked in uninvolved adjacent lung rather than tumor. Sequence data derive from only one tumor region, so heterogeneity remains possible.

The V segment lost 2 bases and the J segment 6 bases; nucleotides outside the gene matches: 6. The CDR3 length is 15 residues. Germline lookup yields CDR1 SGDLS and CDR2 YYNGEE. Remarks on this clone: Its antigen is unknown.

Method: immunoSEQ multiplex PCR; TCRdb's copy keeps in-frame clones and lacks some. The data contain 70,000 to 75,000 clones, less than 85% of them seen just once; the ten biggest clones take up approximately 1.2%. Sequences were derived from peripheral blood, sampled before any cancer treatment. The receptor was isolated from a female donor at least 60 years old with stage I lung adenocarcinoma. The J gene is TRBJ2-3, the V gene TRBV9; 10 positions match TRBD2. The CDR3 DNA reads TGTGCCAGCAGCGTTAGCGGGGGGATGGGGGATACGCAGTATTTT. This codes for CASSVSGGMGDTQYF.